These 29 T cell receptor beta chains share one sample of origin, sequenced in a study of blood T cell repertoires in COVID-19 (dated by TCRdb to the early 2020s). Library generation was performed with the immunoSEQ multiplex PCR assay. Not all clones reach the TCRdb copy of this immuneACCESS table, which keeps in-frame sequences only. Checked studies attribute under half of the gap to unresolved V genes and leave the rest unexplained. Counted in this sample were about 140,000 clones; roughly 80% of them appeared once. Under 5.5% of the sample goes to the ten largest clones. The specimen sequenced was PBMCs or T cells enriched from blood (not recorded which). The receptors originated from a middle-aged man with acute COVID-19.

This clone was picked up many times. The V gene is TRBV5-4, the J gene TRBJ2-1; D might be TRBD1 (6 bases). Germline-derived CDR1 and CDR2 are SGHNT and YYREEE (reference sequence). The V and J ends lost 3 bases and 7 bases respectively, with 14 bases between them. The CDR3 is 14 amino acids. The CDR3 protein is CASSSGVWRNEQFF. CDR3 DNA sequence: TGTGCCAGCAGCTCAGGGGTCTGGCGAAATGAGCAGTTCTTC. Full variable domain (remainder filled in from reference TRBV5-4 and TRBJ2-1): ETGVTQSPTHLIKTRGQQVTLRCSSQSGHNTVSWYQQALGQGPQFIFQYYREEENGRGNFPPRFSGLQFPNYSSELNVNALELDDSALYLCASSSGVWRNEQFFGPGTRLTVL.

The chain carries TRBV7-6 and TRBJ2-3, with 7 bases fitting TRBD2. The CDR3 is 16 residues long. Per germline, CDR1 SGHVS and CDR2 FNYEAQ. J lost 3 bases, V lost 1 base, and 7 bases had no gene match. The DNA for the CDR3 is TGTGCCAGCAGCTTAGTGGCGGGGGATCGTACAGATACGCAGTATTTT. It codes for CASSLVAGDRTDTQYF.

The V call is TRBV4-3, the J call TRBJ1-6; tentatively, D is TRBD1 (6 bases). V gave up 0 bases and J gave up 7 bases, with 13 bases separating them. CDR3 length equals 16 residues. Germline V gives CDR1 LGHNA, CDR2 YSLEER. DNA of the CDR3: TGCGCCAGCAGCCAAGAAAACGGACAGTCGAATTCACCCCTCCACTTT. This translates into CASSQENGQSNSPLHF.

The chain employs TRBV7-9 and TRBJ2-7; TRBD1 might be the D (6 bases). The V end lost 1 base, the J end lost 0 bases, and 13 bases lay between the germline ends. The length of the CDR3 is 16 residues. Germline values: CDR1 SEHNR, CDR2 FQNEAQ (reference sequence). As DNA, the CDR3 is TGTGCCAGCAGCTTAGAAGCAGGGGTGTACTCCTACGAGCAGTACTTC. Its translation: CASSLEAGVYSYEQYF.

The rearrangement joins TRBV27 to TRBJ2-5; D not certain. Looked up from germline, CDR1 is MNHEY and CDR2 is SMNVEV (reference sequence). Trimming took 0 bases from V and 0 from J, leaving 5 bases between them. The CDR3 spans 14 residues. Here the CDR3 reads CASSLSLYQETQYF. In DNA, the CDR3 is TGTGCCAGCAGTTTATCCCTGTACCAAGAGACCCAGTACTTC.

This CDR3 reads CASSLSDRGQETQYF. In nucleotides, the CDR3 is TGTGCCAGCAGTTTATCGGACAGGGGGCAAGAGACCCAGTACTTC. This rearrangement joins TRBV27 to TRBJ2-5, with 10 bases identical to TRBD1. CDR1 is MNHEY, CDR2 SMNVEV, per germline (reference sequence). This CDR3 has 15 residues. The V segment lost 0 bases and the J segment 2 bases; nucleotides outside the gene matches: 0.

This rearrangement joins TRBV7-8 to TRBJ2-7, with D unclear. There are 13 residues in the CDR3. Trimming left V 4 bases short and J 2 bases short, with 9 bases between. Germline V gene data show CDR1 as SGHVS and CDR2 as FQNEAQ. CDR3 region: CASSSPVAYEQYF. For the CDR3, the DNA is TGTGCCAGCAGCTCCCCGGTGGCCTACGAGCAGTACTTC.

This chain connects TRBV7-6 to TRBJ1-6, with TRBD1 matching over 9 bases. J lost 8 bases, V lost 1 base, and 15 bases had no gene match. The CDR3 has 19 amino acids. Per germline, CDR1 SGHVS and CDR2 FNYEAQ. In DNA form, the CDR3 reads TGTGCCAGCAGCTTAGGACGGACAGGGGACATACGGGGAGATTCACCCCTCCACTTT. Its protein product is CASSLGRTGDIRGDSPLHF.

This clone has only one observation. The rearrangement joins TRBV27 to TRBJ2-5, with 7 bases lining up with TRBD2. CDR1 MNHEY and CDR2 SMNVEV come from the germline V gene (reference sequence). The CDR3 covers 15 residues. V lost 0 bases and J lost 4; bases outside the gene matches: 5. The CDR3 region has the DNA TGTGCCAGCAGTTTATCGTGGACTAGTGGAGAGACCCAGTACTTC. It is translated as CASSLSWTSGETQYF.

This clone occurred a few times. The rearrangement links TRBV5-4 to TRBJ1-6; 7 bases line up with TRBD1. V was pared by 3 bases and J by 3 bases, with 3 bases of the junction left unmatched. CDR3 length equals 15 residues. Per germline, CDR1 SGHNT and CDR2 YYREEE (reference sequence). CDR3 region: CASSSSGGYNSPLHF. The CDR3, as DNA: TGTGCCAGCAGCTCGTCAGGGGGCTATAATTCACCCCTCCACTTT.

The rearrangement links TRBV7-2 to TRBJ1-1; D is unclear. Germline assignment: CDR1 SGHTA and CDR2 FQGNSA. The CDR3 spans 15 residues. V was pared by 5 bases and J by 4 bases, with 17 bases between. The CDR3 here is CASSPDGGARTEAFF. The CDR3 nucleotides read TGTGCCAGCAGCCCCGACGGAGGCGCGCGCACTGAAGCTTTCTTT.

The CDR3 coding sequence is TGTGCCAGTAGGCCGGAGAGGTCGTCCTACGAGCAGTACTTC. It translates to CASRPERSSYEQYF. The chain combines TRBV19 with TRBJ2-7; no definite D call. CDR1 and CDR2 from the germline V gene are LNHDA and SQIVND (reference sequence). CDR3 length: 14 residues. V dropped 6 bases and J dropped 1 base, with 13 bases sitting between them.

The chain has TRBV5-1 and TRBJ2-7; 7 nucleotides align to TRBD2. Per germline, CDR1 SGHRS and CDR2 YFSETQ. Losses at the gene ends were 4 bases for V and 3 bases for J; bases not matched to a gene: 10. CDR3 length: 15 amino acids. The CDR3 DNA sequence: TGCGCCAGCAGCATTAGCGGGTCCCCCTTCTACGAGCAGTACTTC. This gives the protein CASSISGSPFYEQYF.

The DNA for the CDR3 is TGTGCCAGCAGCCGCGGGACTAGCGGGGGGGTAGACAATGAGCAGTTCTTC. It encodes CASSRGTSGGVDNEQFF. The chain recombines TRBV5-5 with TRBJ2-1; 16 bases align to TRBD2. Germline CDR1 is SGHKS and CDR2 is YYEKEE (reference sequence). The V segment lost 4 bases and the J segment 5 bases; nucleotides outside the gene matches: 6. The CDR3 length is 17 residues.

This chain's CDR3 is CASSSRPEGFSYNEQFF. DNA of the CDR3: TGTGCCAGCAGCTCTAGGCCGGAGGGTTTCTCCTACAATGAGCAGTTCTTC. The chain carries TRBV5-5 and TRBJ2-1; weak D call: TRBD2 (6 bases). The CDR3 has 17 amino acids. V gave up 3 bases and J gave up 0 bases, with 16 bases separating them. CDR1 SGHKS and CDR2 YYEKEE come from the germline V gene (reference sequence).

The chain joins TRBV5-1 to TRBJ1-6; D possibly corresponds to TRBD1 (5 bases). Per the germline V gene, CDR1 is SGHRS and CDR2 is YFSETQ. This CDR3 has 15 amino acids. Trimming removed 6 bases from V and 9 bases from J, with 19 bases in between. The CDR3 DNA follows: TGCGCCAGCAAAACCCGTGACAGTGGTCCTTCACCCCTCCACTTT. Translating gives CASKTRDSGPSPLHF.

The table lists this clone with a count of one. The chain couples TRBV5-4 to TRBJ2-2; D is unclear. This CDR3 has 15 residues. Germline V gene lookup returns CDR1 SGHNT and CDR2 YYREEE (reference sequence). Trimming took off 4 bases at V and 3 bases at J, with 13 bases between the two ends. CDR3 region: CASSRSTRDTGELFF. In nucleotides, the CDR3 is TGTGCCAGCAGCCGGTCTACTCGGGACACCGGGGAGCTGTTTTTT.

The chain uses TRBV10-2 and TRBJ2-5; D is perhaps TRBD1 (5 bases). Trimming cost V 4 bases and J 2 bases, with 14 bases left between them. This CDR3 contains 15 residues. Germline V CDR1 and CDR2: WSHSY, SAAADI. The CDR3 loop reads CASSGQSLDQETQYF. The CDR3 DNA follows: TGCGCCAGCAGTGGACAGAGCCTTGATCAAGAGACCCAGTACTTC.

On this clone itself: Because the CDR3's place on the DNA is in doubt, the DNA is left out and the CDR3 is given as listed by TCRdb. The CDR3 protein is CASSSSDRVYDYGYTF. The chain combines TRBV6-5 with TRBJ1-2; the table assigns TRBD1, which was not confirmed against the DNA. The CDR3 is 16 amino acids in total, end residues counted. The germline V gene has CDR1 MNHEY and CDR2 SVGAGI.

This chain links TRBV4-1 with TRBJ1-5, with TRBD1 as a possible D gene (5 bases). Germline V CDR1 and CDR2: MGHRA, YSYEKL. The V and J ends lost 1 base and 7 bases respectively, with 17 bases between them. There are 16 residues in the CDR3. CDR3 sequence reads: CASSQAEGRVQQPQHF. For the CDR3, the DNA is TGCGCCAGCAGCCAAGCGGAGGGGCGGGTTCAGCAGCCCCAGCATTTT.

CDR3 amino acids: CASSLTTGSGQPQHF. DNA of the CDR3: TGTGCCAGCAGCTTAACCACAGGGTCGGGTCAGCCCCAGCATTTT. The rearrangement links TRBV11-2 to TRBJ1-5; D possibly corresponds to TRBD1 (6 bases). The CDR3 covers 15 residues. The ends were cut back, 2 bases at V and 6 bases at J, with 14 bases in the middle. CDR1 and CDR2 (germline): SGHAT, FQNNGV.

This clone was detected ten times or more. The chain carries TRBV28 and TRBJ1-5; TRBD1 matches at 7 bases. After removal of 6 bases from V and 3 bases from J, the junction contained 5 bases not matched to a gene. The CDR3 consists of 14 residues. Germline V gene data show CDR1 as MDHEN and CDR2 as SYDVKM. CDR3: CASRTGLNNQPQHF. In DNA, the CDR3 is TGTGCCAGCAGGACAGGGTTGAACAATCAGCCCCAGCATTTT.

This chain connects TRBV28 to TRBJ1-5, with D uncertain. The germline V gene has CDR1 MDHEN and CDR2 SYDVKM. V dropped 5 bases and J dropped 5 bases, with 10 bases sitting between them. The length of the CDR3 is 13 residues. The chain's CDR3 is CASSTRVYQPQHF. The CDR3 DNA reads TGTGCCAGCAGTACTAGGGTGTATCAGCCCCAGCATTTT.

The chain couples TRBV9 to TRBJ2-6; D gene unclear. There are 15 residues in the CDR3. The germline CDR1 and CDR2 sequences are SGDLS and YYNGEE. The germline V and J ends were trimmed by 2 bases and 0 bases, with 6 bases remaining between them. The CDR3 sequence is CASSVQDSGANVLTF. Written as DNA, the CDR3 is TGTGCCAGCAGCGTCCAGGACTCTGGGGCCAACGTCCTGACTTTC.

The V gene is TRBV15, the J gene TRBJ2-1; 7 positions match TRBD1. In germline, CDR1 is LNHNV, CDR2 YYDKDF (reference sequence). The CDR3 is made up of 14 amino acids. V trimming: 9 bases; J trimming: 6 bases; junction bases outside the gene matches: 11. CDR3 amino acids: CATSLYRGSNEQFF. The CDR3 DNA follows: TGTGCCACGTCCCTGTACAGGGGATCCAATGAGCAGTTCTTC.

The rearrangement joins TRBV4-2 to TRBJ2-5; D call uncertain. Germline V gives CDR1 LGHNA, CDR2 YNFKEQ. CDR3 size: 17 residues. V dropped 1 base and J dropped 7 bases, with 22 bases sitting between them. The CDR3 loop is CASSQGLPEQKPGTQYF. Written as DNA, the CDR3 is TGTGCCAGCAGCCAAGGTCTGCCGGAACAGAAGCCAGGGACCCAGTACTTC.

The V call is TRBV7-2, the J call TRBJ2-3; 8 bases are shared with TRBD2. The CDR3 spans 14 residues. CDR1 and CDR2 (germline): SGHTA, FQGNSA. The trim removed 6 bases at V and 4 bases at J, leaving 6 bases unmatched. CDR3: CASRLSGEADTQYF. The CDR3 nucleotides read TGTGCCAGCAGGCTTAGCGGGGAGGCAGATACGCAGTATTTT.

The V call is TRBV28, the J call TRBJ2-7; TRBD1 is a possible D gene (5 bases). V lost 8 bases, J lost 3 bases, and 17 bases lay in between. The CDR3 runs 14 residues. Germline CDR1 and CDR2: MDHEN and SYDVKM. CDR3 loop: CASVPGRQIYEQYF. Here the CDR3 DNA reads TGTGCCAGCGTCCCTGGGCGACAGATCTACGAGCAGTACTTC.

The chain's CDR3 is CSASYGTEAFF. CDR3 bases: TGCAGTGCTAGCTACGGCACTGAAGCTTTCTTT. The chain couples TRBV20-1 to TRBJ1-1, with D unclear. Germline loops: CDR1 DFQATT, CDR2 SNEGSKA (reference sequence). Trimming shortened V by 3 bases and J by 4 bases, and 6 bases separated the two germline ends. The CDR3 runs to 11 residues.